This record covers a single T cell receptor beta chain. What it recognizes is unknown. The data derive from a study of OX40 agonist ivuxolimab in advanced cancers. Study at large: Patients treated during dose escalation were battling hepatocellular carcinoma, melanoma, renal cell or head and neck cancer. Prior anti-PD-1, anti-PD-L1 or anti-CTLA-4 therapy did not bar entry, and 30% to 40% had some. Notes on the study in general: Averaging showed that CD8+ T cells had more expanded clones than CD4+ did. Antigens targeted by the expanded peripheral T cells were not determined.

Method: immunoSEQ multiplex PCR; TCRdb's copy keeps in-frame clones and lacks some. The repertoire consists of tens of thousands of clones, with approximately 88% occurring once and the leading ten covering 11% to 15%. V shed 1 base and J shed 6 bases, with 10 bases lying between them. Germline V gene sequence: CDR1 SGHTA, CDR2 FQGNSA. This CDR3 has 13 amino acids. The chain has TRBV7-2 and TRBJ2-7, with D uncertain. The source is an adult with an advanced solid tumor such as melanoma, head and neck, liver or kidney cancer. The sample in question was CD4+ or CD8+ T cells sorted from blood, obtained in a trial of the OX40 agonist ivuxolimab. The DNA of the CDR3 is TGTGCCAGCAGCTTAGGATCCCTACGCGAGCAGTACTTC. Its translation: CASSLGSLREQYF. Filled out from reference TRBV7-2 and TRBJ2-7, the complete variable domain reads GAGVSQSPSNKVTEKGKDVELRCDPISGHTALYWYRQSLGQGLEFLIYFQGNSAPDKSGLPSDRFSAERTGGSVSTLTIQRTQQEDSAVYLCASSLGSLREQYFGPGTRLTVT.